This TCR beta chain derives from a study of T cell repertoires in urothelial bladder cancer (dated by TCRdb to about 2019). Notes on the research overall: Of the roughly twelve resected lesions, three were clinical stage cT0, three were cTa, three were cT1, and three were cT2 or greater. Around eleven patients who had bladder lesions and were undergoing transurethral resection were prospectively identified. In the study, clonality of the TCR repertoire in bladder tumors was compared against clonality in benign bladder inflammation. A total of roughly eleven resected bladder lesions, made up of urothelial carcinoma (UC+) and benign (UC-) specimens, were studied. General conclusions and limits of the study: In carcinoma specimens a single T-cell clone made up as much as 17% of infiltrating lymphocytes, compared with around 2.2% in benign specimens. Urothelial carcinoma specimens contained fewer T cells than benign specimens, with a median of around 6,000 versus 25,000. A median tumor infiltrating lymphocyte percentage of roughly 2.2% was observed in carcinoma specimens, compared with roughly 11% in benign specimens.

Bladder lesion specimens were obtained at transurethral resection and were stored at -80C. DNA was isolated from bladder specimens obtained during transurethral resection. V sheds 4 bases and J sheds 14 bases, leaving 17 bases between their ends. Taken from the germline V gene, the CDR1 and CDR2 loops are SNHLY and FYNNEI. Including cysteine and phenylalanine, the CDR3 has 12 amino acids. CDR3 DNA only is kept here, 36 bases in frame from base 1. The immunoSEQ assay was used to sequence the CDR3 region of the TCR beta chain. As for the original processing: T-cell fraction, clonal dominance and maximum TCR clone frequency were calculated for each specimen. TCRdb provides this immuneACCESS table in a form limited to in-frame rearrangements. Some clones are lacking; in checked studies, under half of them reflect an unresolved V gene, and why the rest are absent is not known. From that table come the V and J calls and clone size; the DNA was used to work out D and trimming. Across this sample there are about 6,600 clones, with roughly two thirds seen only once. Roughly 12% of the sample comes from the top ten.

This clone was recorded only once. There is no known antigen for this receptor. No much larger clone is present one base from it, and per-base qualities are unavailable. The TCR sequence derives from a human donor with urothelial carcinoma. The sequencing input was tumor-infiltrating cells from bladder cancer. Recombination connected TRBV2 to TRBJ2-5; TRBD1 could be the D gene, as 5 bases match. The sequenced DNA is TGTGCCAGCAGTGGTGGGGCCCTGAGATACTACTTC. Its protein is CASSGGALRYYF.